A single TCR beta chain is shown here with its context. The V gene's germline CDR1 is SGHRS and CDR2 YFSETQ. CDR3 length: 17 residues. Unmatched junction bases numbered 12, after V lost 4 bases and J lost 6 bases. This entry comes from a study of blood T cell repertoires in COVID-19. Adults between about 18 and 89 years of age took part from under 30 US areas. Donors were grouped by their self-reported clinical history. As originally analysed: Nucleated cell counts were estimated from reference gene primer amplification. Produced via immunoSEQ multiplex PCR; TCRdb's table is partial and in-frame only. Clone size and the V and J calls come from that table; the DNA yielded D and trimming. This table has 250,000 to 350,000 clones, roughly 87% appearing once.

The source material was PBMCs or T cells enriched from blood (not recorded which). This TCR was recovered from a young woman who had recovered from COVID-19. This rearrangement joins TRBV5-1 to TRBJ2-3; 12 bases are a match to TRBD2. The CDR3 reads CASSRRSSGGARDTQYF. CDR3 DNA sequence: TGCGCCAGCAGCCGACGCTCTAGCGGGGGGGCCCGGGATACGCAGTATTTT.